This T cell receptor (beta chain) was documented in a study of CD8 T cells in Susac syndrome. Reverse transcription of about 0.45 to 1 ug RNA was carried out with random hexamers. One entry per CDR3 protein results from TCRdb running MiXCR on the immunoSEQ multiplex PCR reads. The repertoire has roughly 80,000 distinct CDR3 sequences, roughly 95% of them found once; the top ten carry 0.5% to 0.65%. General study points: Among active patients and in TEMRA cells, CD8+ clonal expansion in Susac reached its peak.

The authors carried out high-throughput sequencing of TCR beta. They applied it to CD8+ and CD4+ T cells obtained from blood. Each Susac syndrome patient had definite or probable disease by recently defined criteria. This CDR3 is built from 16 residues. CDR1 and CDR2 from the germline V gene are SGDLS and YYNGEE. The V end lost 3 bases, the J end lost 5 bases, and 20 bases lay between the germline ends. Comments on this clonotype: Its antigen is as yet unknown.

This receptor was identified in a human donor with Susac syndrome. The chain is built from TRBV9 and TRBJ1-1, with D uncertain. The sample taken for sequencing was CD8+ T cells from PBMCs. CDR3 nucleotide sequence: TGTGCCAGCAGCGCAAGAGGAGAGAGGGCGCGAACTGAAGCTTTCTTT. Translated: CASSARGERARTEAFF.